A selection of T cell receptor beta chains follows, all from one sample in a study of T cells in Graves' hyperthyroidism and ophthalmopathy. TCRdb independently ran MiXCR on the multiplex PCR reads; one entry per CDR3 protein. This sample has 400,000 or so distinct CDR3 sequences, with approximately 14% found just once. Sequenced material: blood. These receptors came from a woman in her thirties with Graves' ophthalmopathy. Each CDR3 is given with its conserved first and last residue. A D gene is named only where the DNA matches it firmly. Size is omitted from some rows. Given values are once, few, many or a class for expanded clones.

CDR3: CASSNAGPGYTF
DNA: TGTGCCAGTAGTAATGCAGGGCCTGGCTACACCTTC
V: TRBV19
D: NA
J: TRBJ1-2
size: NA

CDR3: CASSSFYGEQYF
DNA: TGTGCCAGCAGCAGCTTCTATGGCGAGCAGTACTTC
V: TRBV4-2
D: NA
J: TRBJ2-7
size: few

CDR3: CASSLNAPTGTGNTIYF
DNA: TGTGCCAGCAGTTTAAATGCGCCTACCGGGACAGGAAACACCATATATTTT
V: TRBV27
D: NA
J: TRBJ1-3
size: few

CDR3: CASSKISPGGQPHEQYF
DNA: TGTGCCAGCAGCAAGATCTCTCCGGGGGGCCAACCCCACGAGCAGTACTTC
V: TRBV5-6
D: NA
J: TRBJ2-7
size: many

CDR3: CASSFADFTTNEKLFF
DNA: TGCGCCAGCAGCTTTGCAGATTTTACAACTAATGAAAAACTGTTTTTT
V: TRBV5-1
D: NA
J: TRBJ1-4
size: few

CDR3: CASTRLREKGDTQYF
DNA: TGTGCCAGCACGCGTCTTAGGGAAAAAGGTGATACGCAGTATTTT
V: TRBV27
D: NA
J: TRBJ2-3
size: many

CDR3: CASSQGQPSNQPQHF
DNA: TGTGCCAGCAGCCAAGGACAGCCTAGCAATCAGCCCCAGCATTTT
V: TRBV13
D: NA
J: TRBJ1-5
size: few

CDR3: CSAGTTSGGSQETQYF
DNA: TGCAGTGCTGGTACTACGAGCGGGGGGTCACAAGAGACCCAGTACTTC
V: TRBV20-1
D: TRBD2
J: TRBJ2-5
size: many

CDR3: CSARPSGGVETQYF
DNA: TGCAGTGCCCGCCCTAGCGGGGGTGTAGAGACCCAGTACTTC
V: TRBV20-1
D: TRBD2
J: TRBJ2-5
size: NA

CDR3: CASSLGSGGYNEQFF
DNA: TGTGCCAGCTCCCTAGGGAGCGGGGGTTACAATGAGCAGTTCTTC
V: TRBV9
D: TRBD2
J: TRBJ2-1
size: many

CDR3: CASSQPGISYEQYF
DNA: TGTGCCAGCAGCCAACCAGGCATCTCCTACGAGCAGTACTTC
V: TRBV3-1
D: NA
J: TRBJ2-7
size: many

CDR3: CASTLSDSSTDTQYF
DNA: TGTGCCAGCACCCTATCGGATTCTAGCACAGATACGCAGTATTTT
V: TRBV3-1
D: NA
J: TRBJ2-3
size: NA

CDR3: CASNTGVANYGYTF
DNA: TGTGCCAGCAACACAGGGGTAGCTAACTATGGCTACACCTTC
V: TRBV28
D: TRBD1
J: TRBJ1-2
size: many

CDR3: CASSSGPLDTQYF
DNA: TGTGCCAGCAGTTCGGGCCCGCTTGATACGCAGTATTTT
V: TRBV28
D: NA
J: TRBJ2-3
size: NA

CDR3: CASSFVFQNSGGEKLFF
DNA: TGTGCCAGCAGTTTTGTATTTCAGAATTCAGGGGGCGAAAAACTGTTTTTT
V: TRBV28
D: TRBD1
J: TRBJ1-4
size: many

CDR3: CASSLWRGGVDTQYF
DNA: TGTGCCAGCAGCTTATGGCGGGGGGGTGTGGATACGCAGTATTTT
V: TRBV7-9
D: TRBD2
J: TRBJ2-3
size: many

CDR3: CASSVKAYYEQYF
DNA: TGTGCCAGCAGTGTGAAGGCCTACTACGAGCAGTACTTC
V: TRBV12-3/TRBV12-4
D: NA
J: TRBJ2-7
size: many

CDR3: CSARDPAGGKETQYF
DNA: TGCAGTGCTAGAGATCCAGCGGGGGGGAAAGAGACCCAGTACTTC
V: TRBV20-1
D: TRBD2
J: TRBJ2-5
size: many

CDR3: CASSFDQQETQYF
DNA: TGTGCCAGCAGCTTTGACCAGCAAGAGACCCAGTACTTC
V: TRBV5-4
D: NA
J: TRBJ2-5
size: few

CDR3: CSTQAIAYEQYF
DNA: TGCAGTACCCAAGCTATCGCCTACGAGCAGTACTTC
V: TRBV20-1
D: NA
J: TRBJ2-7
size: many

CDR3: CASRGQGREKLFF
DNA: TGTGCCAGCAGAGGACAGGGACGTGAAAAACTGTTTTTT
V: TRBV27
D: TRBD1
J: TRBJ1-4
size: many

CDR3: CASSLARDRNYGYTF
DNA: TGCGCCAGCAGCTTGGCTCGGGACAGGAACTATGGCTACACCTTC
V: TRBV5-1
D: TRBD1
J: TRBJ1-2
size: many

CDR3: CASSLLQGGNEQYF
DNA: TGTGCCAGCAGTTTATTACAGGGAGGGAACGAGCAGTACTTC
V: TRBV12-3/TRBV12-4
D: NA
J: TRBJ2-7
size: many

CDR3: CAWSVAPSGETQYF
DNA: TGTGCCTGGAGTGTAGCACCCTCGGGGGAGACCCAGTACTTC
V: TRBV30
D: NA
J: TRBJ2-5
size: many

CDR3: CASSLWASTEAFF
DNA: TGTGCCAGCAGTTTGTGGGCGTCCACTGAAGCTTTCTTT
V: TRBV12-3/TRBV12-4
D: NA
J: TRBJ1-1
size: many

CDR3: CASSFLFRLAGARSSYEQYF
DNA: TGTGCCAGCAGTTTTCTTTTCCGACTAGCGGGGGCGAGATCCTCCTACGAGCAGTACTTC
V: TRBV28
D: TRBD2
J: TRBJ2-7
size: many

CDR3: CASSPTGESYTEAFF
DNA: TGTGCCAGCAGCCCCACAGGGGAGTCTTACACTGAAGCTTTCTTT
V: TRBV9
D: TRBD1
J: TRBJ1-1
size: NA

CDR3: CASSLKGRLGGNEQFF
DNA: TGTGCCAGCAGCTTAAAGGGCAGGTTAGGTGGAAATGAGCAGTTCTTC
V: TRBV7-2
D: NA
J: TRBJ2-1
size: many

CDR3: CASSFWTSGGMGTGELFF
DNA: TGTGCCAGCAGCTTTTGGACTAGCGGGGGGATGGGCACCGGGGAGCTGTTTTTT
V: TRBV7-2
D: TRBD2
J: TRBJ2-2
size: NA

CDR3: CASSEGQGGTEAFF
DNA: TGTGCCAGCAGCGAGGGACAGGGAGGTACTGAAGCTTTCTTT
V: TRBV11-2
D: TRBD1
J: TRBJ1-1
size: many

CDR3: CAWTTKTSNSYEQYF
DNA: TGTGCCTGGACTACGAAAACTAGCAATTCCTACGAGCAGTACTTC
V: TRBV30
D: NA
J: TRBJ2-7
size: many

CDR3: CASSLTGPDTEAFF
DNA: TGTGCCAGCAGCTTAACGGGGCCTGACACTGAAGCTTTCTTT
V: TRBV11-1
D: NA
J: TRBJ1-1
size: many

CDR3: CASSFREGVNQPQHF
DNA: TGTGCCAGCAGCTTTAGAGAGGGAGTAAATCAGCCCCAGCATTTT
V: TRBV7-2
D: NA
J: TRBJ1-5
size: many

CDR3: CASRGGGLDAETQYF
DNA: TGTGCCAGCAGGGGGGGGGGACTAGACGCCGAGACCCAGTACTTC
V: TRBV6-1
D: TRBD2
J: TRBJ2-5
size: many

CDR3: CASSLAGGTNQPQHF
DNA: TGTGCCAGCAGCTTAGCGGGGGGCACAAATCAGCCCCAGCATTTT
V: TRBV7-9
D: NA
J: TRBJ1-5
size: many

CDR3: CSAGPGGIGGNEQFF
DNA: TGCAGTGCCGGGCCAGGGGGCATAGGGGGGAATGAGCAGTTCTTC
V: TRBV20-1
D: TRBD1
J: TRBJ2-1
size: many

CDR3: CASSQSERGVLEQFF
DNA: TGCGCCAGCAGCCAGAGCGAGCGGGGGGTTCTTGAGCAGTTCTTC
V: TRBV4-1
D: TRBD2
J: TRBJ2-1
size: many

CDR3: CASTSTDLNTEAFF
DNA: TGTGCCAGCACTTCGACAGATCTCAACACTGAAGCTTTCTTT
V: TRBV7-9
D: NA
J: TRBJ1-1
size: many

CDR3: CASSPSQGVNTIYF
DNA: TGTGCCAGCAGTCCTTCACAGGGGGTAAACACCATATATTTT
V: TRBV7-6
D: TRBD1
J: TRBJ1-3
size: NA

CDR3: CASKEVGTVADTQYF
DNA: TGTGCCAGCAAAGAGGTTGGGACAGTCGCCGATACGCAGTATTTT
V: TRBV2
D: TRBD1
J: TRBJ2-3
size: many

CDR3: CATTGAYEQYF
DNA: TGTGCCACGACAGGGGCCTACGAGCAGTACTTC
V: TRBV6-1
D: TRBD1
J: TRBJ2-7
size: NA

CDR3: CASSPTDRPQETQYF
DNA: TGCGCCAGCAGCCCGACGGATAGGCCCCAAGAGACCCAGTACTTC
V: TRBV4-1
D: NA
J: TRBJ2-5
size: many

CDR3: CASSTRGESNQPQHF
DNA: TGTGCCAGCTCCACCAGGGGGGAAAGCAATCAGCCCCAGCATTTT
V: TRBV6-1
D: TRBD1
J: TRBJ1-5
size: NA

CDR3: CASSLLPRPNQPQHF
DNA: TGTGCCAGCAGTTTACTGCCGCGGCCTAATCAGCCCCAGCATTTT
V: TRBV27
D: NA
J: TRBJ1-5
size: many

CDR3: CASSDEYSNQPQHF
DNA: TGTGCCAGCTCAGACGAGTATAGCAATCAGCCCCAGCATTTT
V: TRBV18
D: NA
J: TRBJ1-5
size: many

CDR3: CASSPRWGPNEQFF
DNA: TGTGCCAGCAGTCCCCGTTGGGGGCCCAATGAGCAGTTCTTC
V: TRBV12-3/TRBV12-4
D: NA
J: TRBJ2-1
size: NA

CDR3: CASTQHGVSETQYF
DNA: TGTGCCAGCACCCAGCACGGGGTTTCAGAGACCCAGTACTTC
V: TRBV12-3/TRBV12-4
D: NA
J: TRBJ2-5
size: many

CDR3: CASSETLAAFTEQYF
DNA: TGTGCCAGCAGTGAAACCCTAGCGGCCTTCACCGAGCAGTACTTC
V: TRBV2
D: TRBD2
J: TRBJ2-7
size: many

CDR3: CASSLAPGRNTGELFF
DNA: TGTGCCAGCAGCTTAGCCCCTGGGCGCAACACCGGGGAGCTGTTTTTT
V: TRBV11-2
D: NA
J: TRBJ2-2
size: many

CDR3: CASSDPRSPSSGGGGYNEQFF
DNA: TGTGCCAGCAGTGACCCTCGAAGTCCCTCTAGCGGGGGGGGGGGATACAATGAGCAGTTCTTC
V: TRBV6-1
D: TRBD2
J: TRBJ2-1
size: NA

CDR3: CASSLSPDTDTQYF
DNA: TGCGCCAGCAGCTTGAGTCCTGACACAGATACGCAGTATTTT
V: TRBV5-1
D: NA
J: TRBJ2-3
size: many